This entry describes one T cell receptor beta chain. The antigen is unknown. A multiplex PCR was run with 60 Vbeta primers and 13 Jbeta primers. Assay used: immunoSEQ multiplex PCR; TCRdb lists only in-frame clones, some missing. The sample lists 110,000 to 150,000 clones, 73% seen once, with approximately 14% in the top ten. The source of the sample is a study of cytomegalovirus exposure and HLA in healthy donors. The CDR3 has 16 amino acids. The germline gives CDR1 MGHRA, CDR2 YSYEKL. V shed 2 bases and J 0 bases; nucleotides not matched to a gene: 3. Study conclusions and caveats: Listed as cytomegalovirus-associated were more than 150 TCR beta chains. Most likely, a cluster of highly shared sequence variants arose as a sequencing artifact. Specificity of three CMV-associated chains for CMV antigens was verified in vitro. Owing to their indistinguishability, certain V segments, notably TRBV6-2 and TRBV6-3, were excluded.

The rearrangement links TRBV4-1 to TRBJ2-1; 8 nucleotides match TRBD1. Sequencing was done on a sample of PBMCs. The clonotype was recovered from a human donor in good health. The CDR3 sequence: CASSQQGARSYNEQFF. CDR3 sequence (DNA): TGCGCCAGCAGCCAACAGGGGGCCCGCTCCTACAATGAGCAGTTCTTC.